The 26 T cell receptor beta chains reported below all come from one sample, sequenced in a study of cytomegalovirus exposure and HLA in healthy donors. Primers: 60 Vbeta forward and 13 Jbeta reverse. Using immunoSEQ multiplex PCR, the repertoire was profiled, and TCRdb retains in-frame clones only, with some absent. Found here are about 160,000 clones, roughly 81% of them singletons; the top ten hold over 10%. Sequenced sample: PBMCs. The receptors originated from a woman aged 45-59 years in good health and CMV-seronegative.

The chain employs TRBV28 and TRBJ1-2; D possibly corresponds to TRBD1 (6 bases). The germline V gene encodes CDR1 MDHEN and CDR2 SYDVKM. Trimming stripped 7 bases from V and 2 bases from J, with 8 bases between. This CDR3 comprises 12 residues. Written as DNA, the CDR3 is TGTGCCAGCACCACAGGGAACTATGGCTACACCTTC. Amino acid sequence: CASTTGNYGYTF.

The chain employs TRBV28 and TRBJ2-7; tentatively, D is TRBD1 (6 bases). Trimming removed 5 bases at V and 2 bases at J, with 16 bases between. Germline V gives CDR1 MDHEN, CDR2 SYDVKM. This CDR3 has 15 amino acids. The CDR3 DNA sequence: TGTGCCAGCAGTGAGATGGGGGCAGGTACCTACGAGCAGTACTTC. As protein: CASSEMGAGTYEQYF.

The chain has TRBV9 and TRBJ2-2, with 9 bases fitting TRBD1. From germline, CDR1 is SGDLS and CDR2 YYNGEE. The CDR3 length is 16 residues. J gave up 7 bases and V 5 bases, and 12 bases lay outside the gene matches. The CDR3 region has the DNA TGTGCCAGCAGTCGACTCGGGACAGGGATGGGCGGGGAGCTGTTTTTT. Protein product: CASSRLGTGMGGELFF.

The chain carries TRBV27 and TRBJ1-5, with 11 bases matching TRBD1. Germline loops: CDR1 MNHEY, CDR2 SMNVEV (reference sequence). The CDR3 sequence is 15 residues long. V trimming: 6 bases; J trimming: 6 bases; junction bases outside the gene matches: 7. CDR3 DNA: TGTGCCAGCAGCTCGCGGGACAGGGGGATTCAGCCCCAGCATTTT. This gives the protein CASSSRDRGIQPQHF.

The chain uses TRBV19 and TRBJ1-5; the match to TRBD1 covers 8 bases. The trim removed 10 bases at V and 3 bases at J, leaving 5 bases unmatched. Germline V CDR1 and CDR2: LNHDA, SQIVND (reference sequence). This CDR3 is 13 amino acids long. The CDR3 reads CATSTGVNQPQHF. CDR3 nucleotides: TGTGCCACTTCGACAGGGGTCAATCAGCCCCAGCATTTT.

This CDR3 reads CASSLGASSQQYF. CDR3 nucleotide sequence: TGTGCCAGCAGCTTAGGAGCTAGTTCGCAACAGTACTTC. V gene TRBV7-2 combines with J gene TRBJ2-7; no clear D. V was trimmed by 1 base and J by 10 bases, leaving 14 bases between them. The germline V gene encodes CDR1 SGHTA and CDR2 FQGNSA. CDR3 length equals 13 residues.

The chain links TRBV5-5 to TRBJ1-4; TRBD1 matches at 7 bases. Losses at the gene ends were 7 bases for V and 7 bases for J; bases not matched to a gene: 10. The length of the CDR3 is 14 residues. Looked up from germline, CDR1 is SGHKS and CDR2 is YYEKEE (reference sequence). The CDR3 nucleotides read TGTGCCAGCTCTGGTGTGACAGGGAGTGAAAAACTGTTTTTT. Protein sequence: CASSGVTGSEKLFF. Supplemented by reference TRBV5-5 and TRBJ1-4, the full variable domain reads DAGVTQSPTHLIKTRGQQVTLRCSPISGHKSVSWYQQVLGQGPQFIFQYYEKEERGRGNFPDRFSARQFPNYSSELNVNALLLGDSALYLCASSGVTGSEKLFFGSGTQLSVL.

CDR3 sequence: CASSLGRAYEQYF. CDR3 nucleotides: TGTGCCAGCAGCTTAGGGCGGGCCTACGAGCAGTACTTC. This chain uses TRBV7-6 with TRBJ2-5, with D possibly TRBD2 on 5 matching bases. The J call may be mistaken, given a closer DNA end match to TRBJ2-7. This CDR3 comprises 13 residues. The germline CDR1 and CDR2 sequences are SGHVS and FNYEAQ.

V is TRBV28 and J is TRBJ2-7; TRBD1 aligns across 9 bases. Germline lookup yields CDR1 MDHEN and CDR2 SYDVKM. CDR3 size: 14 residues. The trim removed 6 bases at V and 5 bases at J, leaving 8 bases unmatched. As DNA, the CDR3 is TGTGCCAGCAGCCCTACGGGACAGGGAGACGAGCAGTACTTC. Translation: CASSPTGQGDEQYF.

In its sample, this clone was seen once. Mismatch with germline at one junction end may stem from a read error. This chain links TRBV6-6 with TRBJ1-4; D is ambiguous. The germline gives CDR1 MNHNY, CDR2 SVGAGI (reference sequence). The CDR3 extends over 14 amino acids. The CDR3 is CASGYTRTNEKLFF. The CDR3 region has the DNA TGTGCCAGCGGTTACACTCGGACTAATGAAAAACTGTTTTTT.

This chain uses TRBV7-8 with TRBJ2-5; 12 bases line up with TRBD2. CDR3 length: 14 amino acids. Germline lookup yields CDR1 SGHVS and CDR2 FQNEAQ. Germline trimming cut 11 bases from V and 3 bases from J; bases unmatched to any gene: 7. CDR3 in amino acids: CAGGLAGTEETQYF. The CDR3 DNA sequence: TGTGCCGGAGGACTAGCGGGAACCGAAGAGACCCAGTACTTC.

The chain joins TRBV5-4 to TRBJ1-1; D may be TRBD1 (5 bases). This CDR3 is built from 16 residues. CDR1 is SGHNT and CDR2 is YYREEE in the germline V gene (reference sequence). V lost 0 bases to trimming and J lost 0 bases, with 12 bases between them. This CDR3 is CASSLAQRQLNTEAFF. Written as DNA, the CDR3 is TGTGCCAGCAGCTTGGCCCAACGACAGCTGAACACTGAAGCTTTCTTT.

This rearrangement joins TRBV28 to TRBJ2-1; 7 nucleotides align to TRBD1. This CDR3 has 14 amino acids. The junction had 6 bases not matched to a gene; V was cut back by 4 bases and J by 6 bases. The V gene's germline CDR1 is MDHEN and CDR2 SYDVKM. CDR3 region: CASSSYRTGNEQFF. DNA for the CDR3: TGTGCCAGCAGTTCCTATAGGACAGGCAATGAGCAGTTCTTC.

The chain recombines TRBV7-9 with TRBJ2-5, with 7 positions matching TRBD2. This CDR3 has 13 residues. The V gene's germline CDR1 is SEHNR and CDR2 FQNEAQ (reference sequence). V shed 7 bases and J 5 bases; nucleotides not matched to a gene: 7. In DNA, the CDR3 is TGTGCCAGCACTGGACTAGTAGTCGAGACCCAGTACTTC. Protein sequence: CASTGLVVETQYF. Together with reference TRBV7-9 and TRBJ2-5, the CDR3 gives the full variable domain: DTGVSQNPRHKITKRGQNVTFRCDPISEHNRLYWYRQTLGQGPEFLTYFQNEAQLEKSRLLSDRFSAERPKGSFSTLEIQRTEQGDSAMYLCASTGLVVETQYFGPGTRLLVL.

The chain has TRBV18 and TRBJ2-7, with D possibly matching TRBD2 (6 bases). Trimming stripped 3 bases from V and 6 bases from J, with 18 bases between. This CDR3 is 15 amino acids long. Looked up from germline, CDR1 is KGHSH and CDR2 is LQKENI. CDR3 DNA sequence: TGTGCCAGCTCACCCCGCGGGATCGGCGCGTCCGAGCAGTACTTC. This gives the protein CASSPRGIGASEQYF.

This clone was detected only once. The chain has TRBV2 and TRBJ1-1; D is possibly TRBD1 (5 bases). The germline V and J ends were trimmed by 3 bases and 4 bases, with 12 bases remaining between them. The CDR3 contains 14 residues. Germline values: CDR1 SNHLY, CDR2 FYNNEI. The CDR3 is CASSEVRVVTEAFF. CDR3 DNA sequence: TGTGCCAGCAGTGAGGTCAGGGTGGTCACTGAAGCTTTCTTT.

This chain links TRBV9 with TRBJ2-7, with a weak D call TRBD1 (5 bases). CDR1 and CDR2 (germline): SGDLS, YYNGEE. Trimming left V 4 bases short and J 0 bases short, with 11 bases between. CDR3 length equals 14 residues. In nucleotides, the CDR3 is TGTGCCAGCAGCCCCTCAGGGTACTCCTACGAGCAGTACTTC. Its protein product is CASSPSGYSYEQYF.

The DNA of the CDR3 is TGTGCCTGGAGTGATACGGGACAGGGTGTCCAGCCCCAGCATTTT. This codes for CAWSDTGQGVQPQHF. J is TRBJ1-5 and V is TRBV30; TRBD1 agrees at 9 bases. Per the germline V gene, CDR1 is GTSNPN and CDR2 is SVGIG (reference sequence). This CDR3 region has 15 residues. The trim removed 1 base at V and 7 bases at J, leaving 8 bases unmatched.

V usage is TRBV6-6 and J usage is TRBJ1-2; D gene uncertain. Trimming left V 5 bases short and J 4 bases short, with 8 bases between. This CDR3 spans 12 amino acids. CDR1 is MNHNY, CDR2 SVGAGI, per germline (reference sequence). The CDR3 loop reads CASSQDGYGYTF. The CDR3 coding sequence is TGTGCCAGCAGTCAGGATGGCTATGGCTACACCTTC.

This chain links TRBV18 with TRBJ1-1, with TRBD1 identical over 7 bases. After removal of 3 bases from V and 3 bases from J, the junction contained 4 bases not matched to a gene. Germline CDR1 and CDR2: KGHSH and LQKENI. The CDR3 is 14 residues long. The CDR3 sequence is CASSPTGLDTEAFF. The DNA for the CDR3 is TGTGCCAGCTCACCGACAGGGTTGGACACTGAAGCTTTCTTT. Full variable domain (rest looked up from reference TRBV18 and TRBJ1-1): NAGVMQNPRHLVRRRGQEARLRCSPMKGHSHVYWYRQLPEEGLKFMVYLQKENIIDESGMPKERFSAEFPKEGPSILRIQQVVRGDSAAYFCASSPTGLDTEAFFGQGTRLTVV.

V is TRBV7-9 and J is TRBJ1-4; D call uncertain. Germline loops: CDR1 SEHNR, CDR2 FQNEAQ (reference sequence). CDR3 length: 16 amino acids. The V end lost 0 bases, the J end lost 0 bases, and 8 bases lay between the germline ends. Here the CDR3 reads CASSLAQVATNEKLFF. CDR3 bases: TGTGCCAGCAGCTTAGCGCAGGTTGCAACTAATGAAAAACTGTTTTTT.

This clone has a single count. The chain uses TRBV5-1 and TRBJ1-1, with TRBD1 matching over 9 bases. V was pared by 0 bases and J by 5 bases, with 5 bases of the junction left unmatched. Germline values: CDR1 SGHRS, CDR2 YFSETQ. CDR3 length equals 15 residues. The DNA for the CDR3 is TGCGCCAGCAGCTTGGACAGGGGGCGTCAAACTGAAGCTTTCTTT. Encoded protein: CASSLDRGRQTEAFF.

The gene calls are TRBV19 and TRBJ1-6; TRBD1 matches 10 bases. The CDR3 has 14 residues. Per the germline V gene, CDR1 is LNHDA and CDR2 is SQIVND (reference sequence). J lost 9 bases, V lost 6 bases, and 5 bases had no gene match. CDR3 nucleotide sequence: TGTGCCAGTAGAAAGAGACAGGGGGCTTCACCCCTCCACTTT. Protein product: CASRKRQGASPLHF.

The table lists this clone with a few counts. The chain joins TRBV7-2 to TRBJ2-6; maybe TRBD2 (5 bases). Trimming left V 8 bases short and J 4 bases short, with 6 bases between. CDR1 and CDR2 (germline): SGHTA, FQGNSA. The CDR3 covers 12 residues. This CDR3 is CASERGANVLTF. The CDR3 DNA reads TGTGCCAGCGAGCGGGGGGCCAACGTCCTGACTTTC. Based on the CDR3 plus reference TRBV7-2 and TRBJ2-6, the full variable domain is GAGVSQSPSNKVTEKGKDVELRCDPISGHTALYWYRQSLGQGLEFLIYFQGNSAPDKSGLPSDRFSAERTGGSVSTLTIQRTQQEDSAVYLCASERGANVLTFGAGSRLTVL.

The rearrangement joins TRBV7-7 to TRBJ2-5, with TRBD2 matching over 8 bases. Per the germline V gene, CDR1 is SSHAT and CDR2 is FNYEAQ (reference sequence). V shed 5 bases, J shed 6 bases, and the junction held 11 bases outside the gene matches. CDR3 size: 15 residues. CDR3 residues: CASSPALTSVQTQYF. DNA of the CDR3: TGTGCCAGCAGCCCCGCCCTGACTAGCGTGCAGACCCAGTACTTC. Together with reference TRBV7-7 and TRBJ2-5, the CDR3 gives the full variable domain: GAGVSQSPRYKVTKRGQDVTLRCDPISSHATLYWYQQALGQGPEFLTYFNYEAQPDKSGLPSDRFSAERPEGSISTLTIQRTEQRDSAMYRCASSPALTSVQTQYFGPGTRLLVL.

This clone was observed a handful of times. This sequence joins TRBV19 and TRBJ2-5, with a possible D match to TRBD1 (6 bases). The CDR3 runs to 15 residues. Per germline, CDR1 LNHDA and CDR2 SQIVND (reference sequence). V gave up 4 bases and J gave up 3 bases, with 15 bases separating them. CDR3: CASSRGPPSEETQYF. The CDR3, as DNA: TGTGCCAGTAGTAGGGGGCCCCCCAGCGAAGAGACCCAGTACTTC.